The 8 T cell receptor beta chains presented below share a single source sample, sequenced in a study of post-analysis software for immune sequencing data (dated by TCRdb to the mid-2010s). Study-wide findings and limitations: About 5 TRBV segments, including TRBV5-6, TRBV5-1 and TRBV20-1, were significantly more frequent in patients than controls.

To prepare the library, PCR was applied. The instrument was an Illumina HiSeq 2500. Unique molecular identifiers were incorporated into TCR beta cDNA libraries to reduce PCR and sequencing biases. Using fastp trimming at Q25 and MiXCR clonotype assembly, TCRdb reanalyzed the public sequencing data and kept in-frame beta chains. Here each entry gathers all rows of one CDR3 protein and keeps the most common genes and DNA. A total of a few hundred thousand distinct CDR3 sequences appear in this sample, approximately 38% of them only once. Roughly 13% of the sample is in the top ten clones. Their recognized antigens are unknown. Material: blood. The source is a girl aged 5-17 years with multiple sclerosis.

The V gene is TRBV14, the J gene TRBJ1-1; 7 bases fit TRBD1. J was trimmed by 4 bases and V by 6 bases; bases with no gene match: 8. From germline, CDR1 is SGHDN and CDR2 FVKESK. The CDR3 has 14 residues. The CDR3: CASRQTGSGTEAFF. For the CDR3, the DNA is TGTGCCAGCAGACAGACAGGGTCGGGCACTGAAGCTTTCTTT.

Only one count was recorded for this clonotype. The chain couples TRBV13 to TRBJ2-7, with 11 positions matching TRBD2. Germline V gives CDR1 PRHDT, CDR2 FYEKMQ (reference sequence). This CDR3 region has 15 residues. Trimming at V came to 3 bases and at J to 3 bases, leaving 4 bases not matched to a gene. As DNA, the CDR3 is TGTGCCAGCAGCTTTAGACTAGCGGGGAACTACGAGCAGTACTTC. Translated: CASSFRLAGNYEQYF.

CDR3 protein: CASSLEGLASRDAQYF. The CDR3 coding sequence is TGTGCCAGCAGTTTAGAGGGACTAGCGAGTCGGGATGCGCAGTATTTT. The chain uses TRBV12-3 or TRBV12-4 and TRBJ2-3; 10 bases align to TRBD2. The CDR3 extends over 16 amino acids. V was pared by 1 base and J by 10 bases, with 11 bases of the junction left unmatched.

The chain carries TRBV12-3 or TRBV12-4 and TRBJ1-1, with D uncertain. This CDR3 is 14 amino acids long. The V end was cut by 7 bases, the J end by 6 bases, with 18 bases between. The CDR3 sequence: CASNWHSWRAEAFF. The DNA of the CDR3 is TGTGCCAGCAACTGGCACAGCTGGCGGGCTGAAGCTTTCTTT.

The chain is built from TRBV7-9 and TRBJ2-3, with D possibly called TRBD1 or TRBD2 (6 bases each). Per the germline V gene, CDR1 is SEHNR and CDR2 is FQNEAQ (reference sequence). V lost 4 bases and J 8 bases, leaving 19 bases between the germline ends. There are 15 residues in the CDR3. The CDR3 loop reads CASSSGLPTGATQYF. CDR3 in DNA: TGTGCCAGCAGCTCGGGACTTCCCACGGGGGCTACGCAGTATTTT.

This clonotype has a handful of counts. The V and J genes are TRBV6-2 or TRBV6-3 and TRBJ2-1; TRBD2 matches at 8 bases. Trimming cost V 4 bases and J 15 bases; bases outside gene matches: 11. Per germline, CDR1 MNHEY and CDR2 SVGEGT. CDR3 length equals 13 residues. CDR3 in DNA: TGTGCCAGCAGTTCCACACTAGCGGCTGAGGGGTTCTTC. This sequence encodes CASSSTLAAEGFF.

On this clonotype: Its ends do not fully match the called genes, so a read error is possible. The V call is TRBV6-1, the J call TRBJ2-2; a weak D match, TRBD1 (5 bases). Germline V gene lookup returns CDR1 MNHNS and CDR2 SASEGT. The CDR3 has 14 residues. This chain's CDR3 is CASIPGSNAGELFF. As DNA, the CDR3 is TGTGCCAGCATTCCAGGGTCGAACGCCGGGGAGCTGTTTTTT.

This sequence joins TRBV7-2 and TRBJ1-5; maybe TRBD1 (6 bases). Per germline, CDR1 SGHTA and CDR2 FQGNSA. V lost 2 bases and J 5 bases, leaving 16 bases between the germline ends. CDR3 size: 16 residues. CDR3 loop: CASSLLGTLGDQPQHF. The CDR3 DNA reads TGTGCCAGCAGCTTACTCGGGACATTAGGGGATCAGCCCCAGCATTTT.